These T cell receptor beta chains were read from a single sample in a study of cytomegalovirus exposure and HLA in healthy donors. Produced via immunoSEQ multiplex PCR; TCRdb's table is partial and in-frame only. The table records about 98,000 clones, approximately 74% of them present only once. The sequenced material came from PBMCs. The source is a male donor in good health and CMV-seronegative. Both conserved end residues are part of each CDR3. The D gene is left open where the match is weak. Not every row has a clone size; where given, it reads once, few, many or a size class.

clone_size j_call d_call v_call cdr3_nt cdr3_aa
. TRBJ1-5 . TRBV21-1 TGTGCCAGCGGAGGGGGGGGCAATCAGCCCCAGCATTTT CASGGGGNQPQHF
. TRBJ2-3 . TRBV9 TGTGCCAGCAGCCTAGGGACTCCCACAGATACGCAGTATTTT CASSLGTPTDTQYF
. TRBJ2-5 . TRBV27 TGTGCCAGCAAGTATGAGGACCAAGAGACCCAGTACTTC CASKYEDQETQYF
. TRBJ1-5 TRBD1 TRBV19 TGTGCCAGTAGCCAATATAGCCGGGACAGGGGAGATTATAGCAATCAGCCCCAGCATTTT CASSQYSRDRGDYSNQPQHF
. TRBJ1-2 . TRBV5-6 TGTGCCAGCAGCGAGACAGGTGCTGGCTACACCTTC CASSETGAGYTF
. TRBJ2-1 . TRBV5-4 TGTGCCAGCGAATCAGGGGACGTTGATGAGCAGTTCTTC CASESGDVDEQFF
. TRBJ2-5 TRBD2 TRBV5-1 TGCGCCAGCAGCCAAGGGACTAGAGAAGAGACCCAGTACTTC CASSQGTREETQYF
few TRBJ1-1 . TRBV6-1 TGTGCCAGCGTATGGAACACTGAAGCTTTCTTT CASVWNTEAFF
few TRBJ1-1 TRBD1 TRBV6-1 TGTGCCAGCAGGGACAGGGTAGGCACTGAAGCTTTCTTT CASRDRVGTEAFF
. TRBJ2-6 TRBD1 TRBV27 TGTGCCAGCAACCTTACCCAACCCCACGGACAGGGCGGCTCTGGGGCCAACGTCCTGACTTTC CASNLTQPHGQGGSGANVLTF
once TRBJ2-6 TRBD1 TRBV5-1 TGCGCCAGCAGCTTAATAGACACTAACCGGGACAGGTCTTCATCTGGGGCCAACGTCCTGACTTTC CASSLIDTNRDRSSSGANVLTF
. TRBJ1-1 . TRBV4-2 TGTGCCAGCAGCCCGACTCACGGACTGCTGAACACTGAAGCTTTCTTT CASSPTHGLLNTEAFF
. TRBJ1-4 TRBD1 TRBV28 TGTGCCACCGAGGGGGCGGCTAATGAAAAACTGTTTTTT CATEGAANEKLFF
. TRBJ2-3 TRBD2 TRBV7-8 TGTGCCAGCAGCTTTAGCGGGAGGGCGTGGGATACGCAGTATTTT CASSFSGRAWDTQYF
. TRBJ1-1 . TRBV19 TGTGCCAGTAGAAACATTACAGGGATGAACACTGAAGCTTTCTTT CASRNITGMNTEAFF
once TRBJ1-2 TRBD1 TRBV29-1 TGCAGCGCCCTGAGGGGGCGAGGCTACACCTTC CSALRGRGYTF
. TRBJ1-1 . TRBV28 TGTGCCAGCAGTTTATTAACAGGGAACACTGAAGCTTTCTTT CASSLLTGNTEAFF
once TRBJ1-2 . TRBV5-6 TGTGCCAGCAGCTTGGAACTCGGGAGTGGAATGTATGGCTACACCTTC CASSLELGSGMYGYTF
. TRBJ2-7 TRBD1 TRBV19 TGTGCCAGTAGTATAGGGACAGGGTCTGGGTACGAGCAGTACTTC CASSIGTGSGYEQYF
. TRBJ1-2 TRBD1 TRBV4-3 TGCGCCAGCAGCCAAGAACCGGACAGGGGGCTTAGCTATGGCTACACCTTC CASSQEPDRGLSYGYTF
. TRBJ2-5 . TRBV27 TGTGCCAGCAGTTACGGACTCTTGTCAGGGACCCAGTACTTC CASSYGLLSGTQYF
. TRBJ2-7 . TRBV4-2 TGTGCCAGCAGCCAAGATCAGGAAGCTGCCTACGAGCAGTACTTC CASSQDQEAAYEQYF
. TRBJ2-7 . TRBV5-1 TGCGCCAGCAGCTTGGGTCGAGACTACGAGCAGTACTTC CASSLGRDYEQYF
. TRBJ2-2 . TRBV11-3 TGTGCCAGCAGCCTATACACCGGGGAGCTGTTTTTT CASSLYTGELFF
. TRBJ1-2 TRBD1 TRBV5-1 TGCGCCAGCAGCCCGAGGGGGACAGGGGCTGACATCTATGGCTACACCTTC CASSPRGTGADIYGYTF
few TRBJ2-7 . TRBV7-2 TGTGCCAGCAGCTTAGGAGAAATATCCTACGAGCAGTACTTC CASSLGEISYEQYF
. TRBJ2-1 TRBD2 TRBV7-3 TGTGCCAGCAGCCCCGTGGCGGGAGCCGTTGGGAATGAGCAGTTCTTC CASSPVAGAVGNEQFF
. TRBJ1-5 . TRBV6-6 TGTGCCAGCAGTATGGTAAGCGATCAGCCCCAGCATTTT CASSMVSDQPQHF
. TRBJ2-5 TRBD1 TRBV11-3 TGTGCCAGCAGCCCGGGACAGGTGGAGGGGGAGACCCAGTACTTC CASSPGQVEGETQYF
. TRBJ2-1 TRBD2 TRBV9 TGTGCCAGCAGCGTAGTTGCTAGCGGGAGTGAGGAGCAGTTCTTC CASSVVASGSEEQFF
. TRBJ2-2 TRBD2 TRBV4-1 TGCGCCAGCAGCCGAGAAGCGACTAGCGGTGTGGGGGGGGAGCTGTTTTTT CASSREATSGVGGELFF
few TRBJ2-5 TRBD2 TRBV28 TGTGCCAGCAGTTTGACCCGGGGGGCGGGCGGGAGGGGGTGGCAGTACTTC CASSLTRGAGGRGWQYF
. TRBJ2-7 TRBD2 TRBV5-1 TGCGCCAGCAGCTTCGGCGGGAGCTACGAGCAGTACTTC CASSFGGSYEQYF
. TRBJ1-1 . TRBV11-1 TGTGCCAGCCGGAAGACAGAGCCGAACACTGAAGCTTTCTTT CASRKTEPNTEAFF
few TRBJ2-7 . TRBV27 TGTGCCAGCGCCACAGGTTACTCCTACGAGCAGTACTTC CASATGYSYEQYF
once TRBJ2-7 TRBD1 TRBV6-6 TGTGCCAGCAGTCAACAGGGGCCCTACGAGCAGTACTTC CASSQQGPYEQYF